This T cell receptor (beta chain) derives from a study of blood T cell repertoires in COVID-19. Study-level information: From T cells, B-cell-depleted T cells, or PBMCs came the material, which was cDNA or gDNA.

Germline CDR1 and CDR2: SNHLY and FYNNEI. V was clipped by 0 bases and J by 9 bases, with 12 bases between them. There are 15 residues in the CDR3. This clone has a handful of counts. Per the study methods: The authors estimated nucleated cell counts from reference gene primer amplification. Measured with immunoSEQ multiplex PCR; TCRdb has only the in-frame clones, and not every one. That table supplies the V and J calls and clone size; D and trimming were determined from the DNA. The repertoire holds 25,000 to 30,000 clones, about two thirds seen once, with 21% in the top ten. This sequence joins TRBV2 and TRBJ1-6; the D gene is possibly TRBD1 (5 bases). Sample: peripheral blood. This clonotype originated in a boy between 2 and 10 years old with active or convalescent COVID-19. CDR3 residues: CASSEAPREGSPLHF. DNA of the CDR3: TGTGCCAGCAGTGAAGCCCCCAGGGAAGGTTCACCCCTCCACTTT. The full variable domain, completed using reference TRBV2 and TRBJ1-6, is EPEVTQTPSHQVTQMGQEVILRCVPISNHLYFYWYRQILGQKVEFLVSFYNNEISEKSEIFDDQFSVERPDGSNFTLKIRSTKLEDSAMYFCASSEAPREGSPLHFGNGTRLTVT.